The T cell receptor beta chain described here comes from a study of CD8+ T cells in alopecia areata. The treatment here: oral pan-JAK inhibitor, 5-10 mg twice daily. As the sequencing template, cDNA was produced by extracting RNA and reverse transcribing it. The data were produced by immunoSEQ multiplex PCR, yet TCRdb's version contains in-frame clones alone and is incomplete. The sample contains a few hundred thousand clones, less than 45% of which appear only once. Deletions cut 0 bases from V and 5 bases from J, with 1 base between. The CDR3 sequence is 11 residues long. Germline CDR1 SGHDN, CDR2 FVKESK. This clone has just one count.

This clonotype was obtained from a human donor with alopecia areata. This sample comprised CD4+ T cells sorted from blood, obtained around week 36, from a patient treated with tofacitinib. This rearrangement joins TRBV14 to TRBJ1-2, with D hard to call. In DNA, the CDR3 is TGTGCCAGCAGCCAAGAATATGGCTACACCTTC. As protein: CASSQEYGYTF.